Listed here are 4 T cell receptor beta chains from one sample, sequenced in a study of CD8+ T cells in alopecia areata. In each case, RNA was isolated and then reverse transcribed into cDNA as the sequencing template. Measured with immunoSEQ multiplex PCR; TCRdb has only the in-frame clones, and not every one. This sample carries about 82,000 clones, roughly 47% of them seen once, and the ten largest clones take 5.7%. Sequences were obtained from NKG2D-high CD8+ T cells sorted from blood. The receptors come from a human donor with alopecia areata.

This chain connects TRBV29-1 to TRBJ2-5; D is perhaps TRBD1 or TRBD2 (5 bases each). The V gene lost 7 bases and the J gene lost 1 base, with 13 bases spanning the gap. Germline V gives CDR1 SQVTM, CDR2 ANQGSEA. This CDR3 has 13 amino acids. The CDR3 nucleotides read TGCAGCGGTCGACAGCGGACCCAAGAGACCCAGTACTTC. The encoded protein is CSGRQRTQETQYF.

The chain employs TRBV6-6 and TRBJ2-5, with no clear D. The CDR3 loop spans 11 amino acids. In germline, CDR1 is MNHNY, CDR2 SVGAGI (reference sequence). V lost 5 bases to trimming and J lost 6 bases, with 7 bases between them. In DNA form, the CDR3 reads TGTGCCAGCAGTCCTACTAAGACCCAGTACTTC. The encoded protein is CASSPTKTQYF.

V and J are TRBV7-9 and TRBJ2-6; D ambiguous. Germline V CDR1 and CDR2: SEHNR, FQNEAQ (reference sequence). This CDR3 has 16 residues. Trimming stripped 5 bases from V and 0 bases from J, with 11 bases between. The CDR3 DNA reads TGTGCCAGCAGCCCAAGTCTCGGCTCTGGGGCCAACGTCCTGACTTTC. Protein: CASSPSLGSGANVLTF. The full variable domain, completed using reference TRBV7-9 and TRBJ2-6, is DTGVSQNPRHKITKRGQNVTFRCDPISEHNRLYWYRQTLGQGPEFLTYFQNEAQLEKSRLLSDRFSAERPKGSFSTLEIQRTEQGDSAMYLCASSPSLGSGANVLTFGAGSRLTVL.

The V gene is TRBV14, the J gene TRBJ2-2; 14 bases agree with TRBD2. Per the germline V gene, CDR1 is SGHDN and CDR2 is FVKESK. V lost 4 bases, J lost 4 bases, and 11 bases stayed unmatched. The CDR3 totals 19 residues. CDR3 nucleotides: TGTGCCAGCAGCCTCTCCCCGGGACTAGCGGGAGCGGGCACCGGGGAGCTGTTTTTT. Amino acids: CASSLSPGLAGAGTGELFF.